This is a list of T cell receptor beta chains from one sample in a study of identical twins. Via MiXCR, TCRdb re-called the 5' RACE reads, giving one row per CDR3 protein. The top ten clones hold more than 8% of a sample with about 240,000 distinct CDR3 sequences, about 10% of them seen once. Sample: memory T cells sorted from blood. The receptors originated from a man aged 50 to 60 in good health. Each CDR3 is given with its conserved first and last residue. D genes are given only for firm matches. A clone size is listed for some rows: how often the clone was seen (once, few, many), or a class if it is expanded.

DNA: TGTGCCAGCAGTTTTGCGGGGGGGACCTACAATGAGCAGTTCTTC
CDR3: CASSFAGGTYNEQFF
J: TRBJ2-1
D: TRBD2
size: once
V: TRBV27

DNA: TGTGCCAGCAGCTTAGAGATCCGGACGAACACCGGGGAGCTGTTTTTT
CDR3: CASSLEIRTNTGELFF
J: TRBJ2-2
D: NA
size: many
V: TRBV7-2

DNA: TGTGCCAGCAGCTTAATAGCGGGGTCCTACGAGCAGTACTTC
CDR3: CASSLIAGSYEQYF
J: TRBJ2-7
D: TRBD2
size: NA
V: TRBV7-2

DNA: TGTGCCAGCAGCTTATCAACCGACACTGAAGCTTTCTTT
CDR3: CASSLSTDTEAFF
J: TRBJ1-1
D: NA
size: NA
V: TRBV7-9

DNA: TGTGCCAGCAGGTGGGGAGAATACAATGAGCAGTTCTTC
CDR3: CASRWGEYNEQFF
J: TRBJ2-1
D: NA
size: many
V: TRBV6-5

DNA: TGTGCTAGCAGCTTAGGGGTAGCTGAGACCCAGTACTTC
CDR3: CASSLGVAETQYF
J: TRBJ2-5
D: NA
size: many
V: TRBV7-7

DNA: TGTGCCAGCCGCCCCCCGCGGGGCACTAGCGGGAGGGTTAAGAACACCGGGGAGCTGTTTTTT
CDR3: CASRPPRGTSGRVKNTGELFF
J: TRBJ2-2
D: TRBD2
size: few
V: TRBV11-2

DNA: TGTGCCAGCAGCTTAGGGTCGGGTGGGGCGGGAGATACGCAGTATTTT
CDR3: CASSLGSGGAGDTQYF
J: TRBJ2-3
D: NA
size: many
V: TRBV11-2

DNA: TGTGCCATCGGGGAGACAGGGATCGAAGCTTTCTTT
CDR3: CAIGETGIEAFF
J: TRBJ1-1
D: TRBD1
size: NA
V: TRBV10-3

DNA: TGTGCCAGCATTAGTAATAGAGGCAATGAGCAGTTCTTC
CDR3: CASISNRGNEQFF
J: TRBJ2-1
D: NA
size: NA
V: TRBV2

DNA: TGCGCCAGCAGCTTGGCCACCTTAACAGATACGCAGTATTTT
CDR3: CASSLATLTDTQYF
J: TRBJ2-3
D: NA
size: NA
V: TRBV5-1

DNA: TGTGCCAGCAGTTACGTTAGAGGGAACACTGAAGCTTTCTTT
CDR3: CASSYVRGNTEAFF
J: TRBJ1-1
D: NA
size: NA
V: TRBV6-5

DNA: TGCAGCGGGGGACTGAACTACAATGAGCAGTTCTTC
CDR3: CSGGLNYNEQFF
J: TRBJ2-1
D: NA
size: few
V: TRBV29-1

DNA: TGTGCCAGCAGCTTAGATTCACTGACAGGGACCCAGTACTTC
CDR3: CASSLDSLTGTQYF
J: TRBJ2-5
D: NA
size: few
V: TRBV11-2

DNA: TGTGCCACCAGTGATCTCGTAGCAGGCTCCTACAATGAGCAGTTCTTC
CDR3: CATSDLVAGSYNEQFF
J: TRBJ2-1
D: NA
size: many
V: TRBV24-1

DNA: TGCAGTGCTAGTAGGGGGATTGGGGCCAACGTCCTGACTTTC
CDR3: CSASRGIGANVLTF
J: TRBJ2-6
D: NA
size: many
V: TRBV20-1

DNA: TGTGCCAGCAGCTTAACCCCGGGGAGCTCCTACAATGAGCAGTTCTTC
CDR3: CASSLTPGSSYNEQFF
J: TRBJ2-1
D: NA
size: NA
V: TRBV11-2

DNA: TGTGCCAGCAGTCCCCCGGACGGCTACGAGCAGTACTTC
CDR3: CASSPPDGYEQYF
J: TRBJ2-7
D: NA
size: many
V: TRBV6-6

DNA: TGTGCCAGCTCACCACCGTTCAGCGGGAGGACAGATACGCAGTATTTT
CDR3: CASSPPFSGRTDTQYF
J: TRBJ2-3
D: TRBD2
size: few
V: TRBV18

DNA: TGTGCCAGCAGTTTAGGAGCGGGAATGGGGTCGGGCGAGCAGTACTTC
CDR3: CASSLGAGMGSGEQYF
J: TRBJ2-7
D: TRBD2
size: NA
V: TRBV12-3/TRBV12-4